These 26 T cell receptor beta chains originate from one sample sequenced in a study of tissue T cells after allogeneic stem cell transplantation (dated by TCRdb to the early 2020s). The time point label on this specimen signifies: recipient (host-origin) PBMCs collected before allo-HCT. The library came from the immunoSEQ multiplex PCR assay. TCRdb limited this immuneACCESS table to in-frame rearrangements with V and J called. A share of clones is missing; checked studies link under half to unresolved V genes, and the rest is unexplained. The sample records under 6,500 clones, about three quarters of which are singletons. Around 5% of the sample is in the top ten clones. The sequencing here drew on blood, taken before transplantation. The receptors were sampled from a man between 35 and 75 years old who later had graft-versus-host disease after an allogeneic stem cell transplant.

This rearrangement joins TRBV9 to TRBJ2-1; TRBD2 agrees at 10 bases. CDR3 length: 15 amino acids. Germline loops: CDR1 SGDLS, CDR2 YYNGEE. V lost 4 bases and J lost 6; bases outside the gene matches: 7. This CDR3 reads CASSSSGTSVNEQFF. In DNA, the CDR3 is TGTGCCAGCAGCAGCTCCGGGACTAGCGTCAATGAGCAGTTCTTC. The whole variable domain, remainder taken from reference TRBV9 and TRBJ2-1, is DSGVTQTPKHLITATGQRVTLRCSPRSGDLSVYWYQQSLDQGLQFLIQYYNGEERAKGNILERFSAQQFPDLHSELNLSSLELGDSALYFCASSSSGTSVNEQFFGPGTRLTVL.

The CDR3 region has the DNA TGTGCCAGCAGCTTAGGAAGTGAAGCTTTCTTT. Its protein product is CASSLGSEAFF. The chain combines TRBV11-2 with TRBJ1-1; no firm D call. The length of the CDR3 is 11 residues. The germline gives CDR1 SGHAT, CDR2 FQNNGV. Trimming took off 1 base at V and 7 bases at J, with 4 bases between the two ends.

V gene TRBV27 combines with J gene TRBJ1-2, with no clear D. V was shortened by 4 bases and J by 4 bases, with 16 bases between the two germline ends. Germline-derived CDR1 and CDR2 are MNHEY and SMNVEV (reference sequence). The CDR3 spans 15 residues. The chain's CDR3 is CASSSGSANGYGYTF. The CDR3 DNA reads TGTGCCAGCAGTTCGGGCAGTGCCAATGGCTATGGCTACACCTTC.

This clone has just a few counts. The J gene is TRBJ2-2, the V gene TRBV30; D uncertain. Trimming left V 3 bases short and J 2 bases short, with 4 bases between. Germline V gives CDR1 GTSNPN, CDR2 SVGIG (reference sequence). This CDR3 has 12 amino acids. Here the CDR3 reads CAWSGNTGELFF. The DNA for the CDR3 is TGTGCCTGGAGCGGTAACACCGGGGAGCTGTTTTTT.

The chain's CDR3 is CAWIGWGDRGLNTEAFF. Written as DNA, the CDR3 is TGTGCCTGGATTGGGTGGGGGGATCGAGGGCTGAACACTGAAGCTTTCTTT. The rearrangement links TRBV30 to TRBJ1-1; D might be TRBD1 (5 bases). The germline V gene has CDR1 GTSNPN and CDR2 SVGIG (reference sequence). CDR3 length equals 17 residues. V gave up 4 bases and J gave up 0 bases, with 21 bases separating them.

This clone was observed once. V gene TRBV7-3 combines with J gene TRBJ1-1; D is perhaps TRBD1 (5 bases). Germline CDR1 SGHTA, CDR2 FQGTGA. V dropped 5 bases and J dropped 4 bases, with 11 bases sitting between them. There are 13 residues in the CDR3. The CDR3 region has the DNA TGTGCCAGCAGCCCGACAGCATTCACTGAAGCTTTCTTT. Translated, it gives CASSPTAFTEAFF.

The genes are TRBV10-3 and TRBJ2-1; D tentatively reads TRBD1 or TRBD2 (6 bases each). This CDR3 is built from 18 residues. With 0 bases removed from V and 7 bases from J, the gap between germline ends came to 22 bases. Germline CDR1 is ENHRY and CDR2 is SYGVKD. The CDR3 loop is CAISESSLLGGGTNEQFF. The CDR3 DNA follows: TGTGCCATCAGTGAGTCGAGCTTACTAGGAGGGGGTACGAATGAGCAGTTCTTC.

This chain joins TRBV29-1 and TRBJ1-2; tentatively, D is TRBD1 (5 bases). V lost 2 bases and J 6 bases, leaving 10 bases between the germline ends. Germline V gene lookup returns CDR1 SQVTM and CDR2 ANQGSEA. The CDR3 has 12 residues. This chain's CDR3 is CSVESQGHGYTF. Here the CDR3 DNA reads TGCAGCGTTGAATCCCAGGGACATGGCTACACCTTC. Combining the CDR3 with reference TRBV29-1 and TRBJ1-2 gives the whole variable domain SAVISQKPSRDICQRGTSLTIQCQVDSQVTMMFWYRQQPGQSLTLIATANQGSEATYESGFVIDKFPISRPNLTFSTLTVSNMSPEDSSIYLCSVESQGHGYTFGSGTRLTVV.

The chain joins TRBV7-6 to TRBJ1-1; D is unclear. Germline CDR1 and CDR2: SGHVS and FNYEAQ. CDR3 length equals 15 residues. V lost 5 bases to trimming and J lost 4 bases, with 17 bases between them. CDR3 in amino acids: CASSLGRSLSTEAFF. The CDR3 DNA follows: TGTGCCAGCAGCCTCGGGCGTTCGCTATCCACTGAAGCTTTCTTT.

This clone was counted only a few times. The rearrangement uses TRBV5-4 and TRBJ2-5, with a weak D call TRBD2 (5 bases). The CDR3 is 12 residues long. CDR1 SGHNT and CDR2 YYREEE come from the germline V gene (reference sequence). V was shortened by 3 bases and J by 5 bases, with 8 bases between the two germline ends. CDR3 DNA sequence: TGTGCCAGCAGCTACCGCGGGGAGACCCAGTACTTC. Translation gives CASSYRGETQYF.

The chain joins TRBV5-4 to TRBJ2-1, with D perhaps matching TRBD2 (6 bases). The CDR3 is made up of 13 amino acids. V was clipped by 8 bases and J by 0 bases, with 9 bases between them. Germline CDR1 and CDR2: SGHNT and YYREEE (reference sequence). CDR3 protein: CASRGSSYNEQFF. The CDR3 DNA reads TGTGCCAGTCGGGGGAGCTCCTACAATGAGCAGTTCTTC.

The chain is built from TRBV24-1 and TRBJ2-2, with TRBD2 identical over 8 bases. CDR3 length: 15 amino acids. The germline V gene has CDR1 KGHDR and CDR2 SFDVKD. With V trimmed by 4 bases and J by 7 bases, 7 bases remained unmatched. The CDR3 spells CATSDPSGSGGELFF. Here the CDR3 DNA reads TGTGCCACCAGTGACCCTAGCGGGTCCGGCGGGGAGCTGTTTTTT.

This chain joins TRBV30 and TRBJ1-5, with 7 bases that match TRBD1. Germline V gives CDR1 GTSNPN, CDR2 SVGIG (reference sequence). The CDR3 consists of 15 residues. The V segment lost 0 bases and the J segment 6 bases; nucleotides outside the gene matches: 8. The CDR3 DNA is TGTGCCTGGAGTGTAGCTTCAGGGGGGAGTCAGCCCCAGCATTTT. Amino acids: CAWSVASGGSQPQHF.

This clone was recorded once. This sequence joins TRBV5-4 and TRBJ1-5; possible D gene TRBD1, 5 bases. The germline V and J ends were trimmed by 5 bases and 6 bases, with 21 bases remaining between them. The CDR3 spans 16 residues. Germline assignment: CDR1 SGHNT and CDR2 YYREEE (reference sequence). The CDR3 loop reads CASSPNGGGEGQPQHF. The CDR3 DNA sequence: TGTGCCAGCAGTCCCAACGGGGGGGGTGAGGGTCAGCCCCAGCATTTT.

The chain carries TRBV28 and TRBJ2-7, with TRBD2 matching 14 bases. The trim removed 2 bases at V and 4 bases at J, leaving 19 bases unmatched. The CDR3 length is 21 residues. Germline lookup yields CDR1 MDHEN and CDR2 SYDVKM. The CDR3 DNA reads TGTGCCAGCAGTTTAGGGAGCGGAGGACTAGCGGGGGGTCAGTATACTTACGAGCAGTACTTC. Translation: CASSLGSGGLAGGQYTYEQYF.

The chain links TRBV4-1 to TRBJ1-1; the D gene is possibly TRBD1 (6 bases). The V gene's germline CDR1 is MGHRA and CDR2 YSYEKL. The V and J ends lost 2 bases and 1 base respectively, with 11 bases between them. This CDR3 spans 15 amino acids. The CDR3 here is CASSQPWTENTEAFF. Written as DNA, the CDR3 is TGCGCCAGCAGCCAACCATGGACAGAGAACACTGAAGCTTTCTTT.

The rearrangement uses TRBV7-9 and TRBJ2-7; 9 bases fit TRBD1. Germline V lookup: CDR1 SEHNR, CDR2 FQNEAQ (reference sequence). CDR3 length: 15 amino acids. With V trimmed by 5 bases and J by 6 bases, 11 bases remained unmatched. The CDR3 DNA reads TGTGCCAGCAGCCCCCCGGGACAGGGAAGAGGCGAGCAGTACTTC. Its protein product is CASSPPGQGRGEQYF.

Notes on this clone: At one end, the junction sequence differs from germline, possibly due to a read error. The CDR3 sequence: CASSENRDRGIF. The CDR3 nucleotides are TGTGCCAGCAGTGAAAACCGGGACAGGGGGATTTTT. The rearrangement uses TRBV2 and TRBJ1-6, with 11 bases aligning to TRBD1. This CDR3 is built from 12 residues. Germline V lookup: CDR1 SNHLY, CDR2 FYNNEI.

The chain couples TRBV11-2 to TRBJ2-5; D is unresolved. CDR3 size: 18 residues. V was trimmed by 0 bases and J by 5 bases, leaving 22 bases between them. Per germline, CDR1 SGHAT and CDR2 FQNNGV. The CDR3 DNA sequence: TGTGCCAGCAGCTTAGATCGATCCCGGGCAGGAGAAGGGGAGACCCAGTACTTC. Its translation: CASSLDRSRAGEGETQYF. Full variable domain (missing parts from reference TRBV11-2 and TRBJ2-5): EAGVAQSPRYKIIEKRQSVAFWCNPISGHATLYWYQQILGQGPKLLIQFQNNGVVDDSQLPKDRFSAERLKGVDSTLKIQPAKLEDSAVYLCASSLDRSRAGEGETQYFGPGTRLLVL.

This clone was counted once. V gene TRBV27 combines with J gene TRBJ2-1; 7 bases line up with TRBD2. Germline V gives CDR1 MNHEY, CDR2 SMNVEV (reference sequence). The CDR3 extends over 15 amino acids. Trimming took 6 bases from V and 3 from J; bases not matched to a gene: 8. The DNA for the CDR3 is TGTGCCAGCAGCACGGGGCTAGCGGACTACAATGAGCAGTTCTTC. Translated, it gives CASSTGLADYNEQFF.

There are a few counts of this clone. The J gene is TRBJ1-3, the V gene TRBV9; D unresolved. CDR3 length equals 14 residues. Germline lookup yields CDR1 SGDLS and CDR2 YYNGEE. The ends were cut back, 0 bases at V and 3 bases at J, with 7 bases in the middle. The CDR3 DNA reads as TGTGCCAGCAGCGTAGCTACAGATGGAAACACCATATATTTT. Protein product: CASSVATDGNTIYF.

The CDR3, as DNA: TGTGCCAGCAGCGTAGTAGGACTTACGCACAATGAGCAGTTCTTC. This gives the protein CASSVVGLTHNEQFF. The chain combines TRBV9 with TRBJ2-1; perhaps TRBD2 as D (5 bases). This CDR3 is 15 amino acids long. Germline V lookup: CDR1 SGDLS, CDR2 YYNGEE. With 0 bases removed from V and 5 bases from J, the gap between germline ends came to 12 bases.

The J gene is TRBJ2-7, the V gene TRBV2; D unresolved. From germline, CDR1 is SNHLY and CDR2 FYNNEI. The CDR3 contains 11 residues. V lost 8 bases and J lost 3, with 8 bases in between. The CDR3 sequence: CASGPYYEQYF. The CDR3 DNA follows: TGTGCCAGCGGCCCGTACTACGAGCAGTACTTC.

CDR3 nucleotides: TGCGCCAGCAGCTCCGGGCCAGCCACAGATACGCAGTATTTT. This translates into CASSSGPATDTQYF. V is TRBV5-1 and J is TRBJ2-3; no definite D call. The CDR3 is 14 residues long. Trimming pared 3 bases from V and 2 bases from J, leaving 10 bases between. Germline V gene sequence: CDR1 SGHRS, CDR2 YFSETQ. Together with reference TRBV5-1 and TRBJ2-3, the CDR3 gives the full variable domain: KAGVTQTPRYLIKTRGQQVTLSCSPISGHRSVSWYQQTPGQGLQFLFEYFSETQRNKGNFPGRFSGRQFSNSRSEMNVSTLELGDSALYLCASSSGPATDTQYFGPGTRLTVL.

The CDR3 nucleotides are TGCGCCAGCAGCATGGGACAGGCATACACTGAAGCTTTCTTT. This translates into CASSMGQAYTEAFF. The chain has TRBV5-1 and TRBJ1-1; TRBD1 matches at 8 bases. The V gene's germline CDR1 is SGHRS and CDR2 YFSETQ. With V trimmed by 4 bases and J by 3 bases, 5 bases remained unmatched. This CDR3 has 14 amino acids.

This clone came up once. This sequence joins TRBV5-4 and TRBJ1-1; D is undetermined. Trimming shortened V by 0 bases and J by 1 base, and 7 bases separated the two germline ends. This CDR3 is 14 amino acids long. The germline CDR1 and CDR2 sequences are SGHNT and YYREEE (reference sequence). The CDR3 reads CASSLGARNTEAFF. DNA of the CDR3: TGTGCCAGCAGCTTGGGCGCCAGGAACACTGAAGCTTTCTTT.